A selection of T cell receptor beta chains follows, all from one sample in a study of cytomegalovirus exposure and HLA in healthy donors. The repertoire was sequenced with immunoSEQ multiplex PCR; TCRdb's copy has only in-frame clones and lacks some. Here the sample spans 210,000 or so clones, about 89% being singletons. The material sequenced was PBMCs. The receptors were gathered from a man aged 25 to 40 in good health and CMV-seronegative. The CDR3 runs from the conserved cysteine through the conserved F or W. The order of the fields is J gene, clone size, D gene, V gene, CDR3 protein, CDR3 DNA. A D gene is named only where the DNA matches it firmly. Size tells how often a clone was seen (once, few, many) or the class of an expanded clone, and some rows leave it out.

j_gene: TRBJ1-1
abundance: NA
d_gene: NA
v_gene: TRBV18
CDR3aa: CASSPYPRNTEAFF
CDR3nt: TGTGCCAGCTCACCATACCCGAGGAACACTGAAGCTTTCTTT

j_gene: TRBJ2-7
abundance: NA
d_gene: TRBD1
v_gene: TRBV6-5
CDR3aa: CASEGTGGNYEQYF
CDR3nt: TGTGCCAGCGAAGGGACAGGGGGTAATTACGAGCAGTACTTC

j_gene: TRBJ1-1
abundance: NA
d_gene: NA
v_gene: TRBV5-1
CDR3aa: CASSPSPTGSNTEAFF
CDR3nt: TGCGCCAGCAGCCCCTCGCCGACAGGTTCGAACACTGAAGCTTTCTTT

j_gene: TRBJ1-4
abundance: NA
d_gene: NA
v_gene: TRBV6-1
CDR3aa: CASSERPQTTSGKLFF
CDR3nt: TGTGCCAGCAGTGAAAGACCACAGACGACCTCAGGGAAACTGTTTTTT

j_gene: TRBJ2-7
abundance: NA
d_gene: NA
v_gene: TRBV7-2
CDR3aa: CASSPGSYEQYF
CDR3nt: TGTGCCTCGAGTCCGGGCTCCTACGAGCAGTACTTC

j_gene: TRBJ1-1
abundance: once
d_gene: NA
v_gene: TRBV2
CDR3aa: CASSGSQGNTEAFF
CDR3nt: TGTGCCAGCAGTGGTAGTCAGGGGAACACTGAAGCTTTCTTT

j_gene: TRBJ2-1
abundance: NA
d_gene: NA
v_gene: TRBV15
CDR3aa: CATSREDSSYNEQFF
CDR3nt: TGTGCCACCAGCAGAGAGGACAGCTCCTACAATGAGCAGTTCTTC

j_gene: TRBJ2-7
abundance: NA
d_gene: NA
v_gene: TRBV29-1
CDR3aa: CSVEGVDSTGQYF
CDR3nt: TGCAGCGTTGAAGGGGTCGACAGTACAGGGCAGTACTTC

j_gene: TRBJ1-2
abundance: few
d_gene: NA
v_gene: TRBV5-6
CDR3aa: CASSQLIRGYGYTF
CDR3nt: TGTGCCAGCAGCCAGTTGATCCGGGGGTATGGCTACACCTTC

j_gene: TRBJ2-1
abundance: NA
d_gene: NA
v_gene: TRBV7-9
CDR3aa: CSSSSLARTFSYNEQFF
CDR3nt: TGTTCCAGCAGCTCCCTAGCACGGACTTTCTCCTACAATGAGCAGTTCTTC

j_gene: TRBJ1-5
abundance: NA
d_gene: TRBD1
v_gene: TRBV28
CDR3aa: CASSSGGTGDQPQHF
CDR3nt: TGTGCCAGCAGCTCCGGGGGGACAGGGGATCAGCCCCAGCATTTT

j_gene: TRBJ2-5
abundance: NA
d_gene: NA
v_gene: TRBV5-1
CDR3aa: CASSLEGHGGETQYF
CDR3nt: TGCGCCAGCAGCTTGGAGGGACATGGAGGAGAGACCCAGTACTTC

j_gene: TRBJ2-1
abundance: NA
d_gene: TRBD1
v_gene: TRBV2
CDR3aa: CASRDRAYNEQFF
CDR3nt: TGTGCCAGCAGGGACAGGGCTTACAATGAGCAGTTCTTC

j_gene: TRBJ2-7
abundance: few
d_gene: NA
v_gene: TRBV7-2
CDR3aa: CASSSPSSYEQYF
CDR3nt: TGTGCCAGCAGCTCCCCGAGCTCCTACGAGCAGTACTTC

j_gene: TRBJ2-1
abundance: NA
d_gene: NA
v_gene: TRBV5-1
CDR3aa: CASSLALNEQFF
CDR3nt: TGCGCCAGCAGCTTGGCCTTAAATGAGCAGTTCTTC

j_gene: TRBJ1-5
abundance: NA
d_gene: NA
v_gene: TRBV6-1
CDR3aa: CASSVAGAQPQHF
CDR3nt: TGTGCCAGCAGTGTGGCAGGGGCTCAGCCCCAGCATTTT

j_gene: TRBJ2-7
abundance: NA
d_gene: TRBD1
v_gene: TRBV28
CDR3aa: CASTDRVGEQYF
CDR3nt: TGTGCCAGCACCGACAGGGTTGGCGAGCAGTACTTC

j_gene: TRBJ2-3
abundance: NA
d_gene: TRBD2
v_gene: TRBV9
CDR3aa: CASSPGGASGRDTQYF
CDR3nt: TGTGCCAGCTCCCCCGGGGGGGCTAGCGGGAGAGATACGCAGTATTTT

j_gene: TRBJ2-2
abundance: NA
d_gene: NA
v_gene: TRBV10-1
CDR3aa: CASSEGTGMYTGELFF
CDR3nt: TGCGCCAGCAGTGAGGGAACGGGGATGTACACCGGGGAGCTGTTTTTT

j_gene: TRBJ1-6
abundance: NA
d_gene: NA
v_gene: TRBV19
CDR3aa: CASGILVGGSPLHF
CDR3nt: TGTGCCAGTGGGATTCTCGTGGGGGGTTCACCCCTCCACTTT

j_gene: TRBJ1-2
abundance: NA
d_gene: TRBD1
v_gene: TRBV11-1
CDR3aa: CASSPPPPDRASYGYTF
CDR3nt: TGTGCCAGCAGTCCGCCCCCCCCGGACAGGGCAAGCTATGGCTACACCTTC

j_gene: TRBJ1-1
abundance: NA
d_gene: NA
v_gene: TRBV15
CDR3aa: CATSRAGETEAFF
CDR3nt: TGTGCCACCAGCAGAGCAGGGGAAACTGAAGCTTTCTTT

j_gene: TRBJ1-1
abundance: NA
d_gene: NA
v_gene: TRBV28
CDR3aa: CASSLPNRVVNTEAFF
CDR3nt: TGTGCCAGCAGTTTACCCAACAGGGTTGTGAACACTGAAGCTTTCTTT